This entry is about one TCR beta chain. As yet, its antigen is unknown. The sample contains more than one DNA sequence encoding this CDR3. Sequenced by immunoSEQ multiplex PCR; TCRdb stores in-frame clones only, minus some. Counted here are about 52,000 clones, roughly nine tenths occurring once; the ten biggest clones make up around 15%. Recipients received nonmyeloablative bone marrow transplants from related graft donors, with transient mixed chimerism. Germline CDR1 and CDR2: SGDLS and YYNGEE. The V end was cut by 0 bases, the J end by 2 bases, with 9 bases between. CDR3 length: 15 residues. These data come from a study of Tregs in tolerant kidney transplant recipients. Findings of the study overall: The small number of patients limits these findings pending further validation. Tolerant patients' donor-specific Tregs expanded beyond overall Tregs, suggesting antigen-driven growth.

The input for sequencing was CD8+ T cells from blood (PBMCs), taken 24 months after the transplant. The origin of this receptor is a human patient who received a combined kidney and bone marrow transplant. Part of the T cells may come from the graft donor. This chain joins TRBV9 and TRBJ1-5; D may be TRBD1 (6 bases). The DNA for the CDR3 is TGTGCCAGCAGCGTAGCCACAGGGCGCAATCAGCCCCAGCATTTT. This gives the protein CASSVATGRNQPQHF.